Described below is a single T cell receptor (beta chain) sequence and its context. Its antigen is unknown. Base qualities are not provided; no much larger clone lies one nucleotide away. The trial excluded patients who had a history of autoimmune disease or were on systemic immunosuppression. Peripheral blood for TCR sequencing was collected from all dose cohorts at baseline, on cycle 4 day 1, and on cycle 7 day 1. The samples were taken from a phase I, first-in-human, multicenter, open-label dose-escalation trial of ivuxolimab. Adults with locally advanced or metastatic head and neck squamous cell, hepatocellular, melanoma or renal cell carcinoma were enrolled in the trial. Before TCR sequencing, CD4+ and CD8+ T cells were separately sorted from peripheral blood. This sample stems from a study of OX40 agonist ivuxolimab in advanced cancers. In terms of the full investigation: The costimulatory receptor OX40 (CD134) was targeted by ivuxolimab, a fully human IgG2 agonistic monoclonal antibody. A male proportion of under 85% and a mean age of approximately 60 years, ranging from roughly 23 to 80, were recorded for the dose-escalation cohort. Three dose-escalation patients achieved partial responses, one with hepatocellular carcinoma and two with cutaneous melanoma. Peripheral TCRbeta sequencing was intended to test whether TCR sequence diversity was altered and clonal T-cell expansion was caused by ivuxolimab. The monotherapy dose-escalation portion (N of about 57 patients) of the phase I ivuxolimab trial is reported in the paper. Of the roughly 51 patients in dose escalation, around 20 had hepatocellular carcinoma, some 15 had melanoma, 9 had renal cell carcinoma and 9 had head and neck cancer. Intravenous ivuxolimab was administered to patients every 2 weeks at six dose levels: 0.01, 0.1, 0.3, 1.5, 3 and 10 mg/kg. Prior anti-PD-1, anti-PD-L1 or anti-CTLA-4 therapy was permitted, and checkpoint inhibitors had been received by about 36% of dose-escalation patients.

Overall study results and their limits: Low levels of normalized T-cell clonal expansion were also seen in some patients who did not respond. At doses of 0.1 to 3.0 mg/kg, clonal expansion of both CD4+ and CD8+ blood T cells was observed from baseline to week 6. In the 0.1-3.0 mg/kg groups, partial responders were among the patients with the lowest normalized peripheral clonal expansion, particularly in CD8+ T cells. After ivuxolimab, expanded clones were on average more numerous among CD8+ T cells than among CD4+ T cells. The antigen specificity of the peripheral T cells that underwent clonal expansion was not determined.

Genomic DNA was extracted from sorted cells for sequencing of the TCRbeta CDR3 region. TCRbeta CDR3 regions were sequenced using the immunoSEQ Assay. TCRdb's version of the immuneACCESS table is confined to in-frame rearrangements and falls short of the full clone set. An unresolved V gene accounts for under half of the shortfall where checked; the remainder is of unknown origin. Recorded for this sample are 80,000 or so clones; under 90% of them occurred a single time. The ten largest clones represent approximately 2.3% of the sample. This material consisted of CD4+ or CD8+ T cells sorted from blood, taken in a trial of the OX40 agonist ivuxolimab. The TCR comes from an adult with an advanced solid tumor such as melanoma, head and neck, liver or kidney cancer.

The CDR3 corresponds to CASRGRGGKDEQYF. The bases read TGTGCCAGCAGAGGGCGGGGGGGCAAAGACGAGCAGTACTTC. The chain is assembled from TRBV5-4 and TRBJ2-7, and TRBD2 matches 9 of the central bases. CDR1 and CDR2, per the germline V gene (reference sequence), are SGHNT and YYREEE. Germline trimming: 5 bases from V, 5 bases from J; junction bases outside gene matches: 8. The cysteine opens and the phenylalanine closes a CDR3 of 14 amino acids. The retained sequence is limited to the CDR3, 42 bases, with the frame set at the first base. When the CDR3 is completed using the reference TRBV5-4 and TRBJ2-7 genes on either side, the full variable domain is ETGVTQSPTHLIKTRGQQVTLRCSSQSGHNTVSWYQQALGQGPQFIFQYYREEENGRGNFPPRFSGLQFPNYSSELNVNALELDDSALYLCASRGRGGKDEQYFGPGTRLTVT.